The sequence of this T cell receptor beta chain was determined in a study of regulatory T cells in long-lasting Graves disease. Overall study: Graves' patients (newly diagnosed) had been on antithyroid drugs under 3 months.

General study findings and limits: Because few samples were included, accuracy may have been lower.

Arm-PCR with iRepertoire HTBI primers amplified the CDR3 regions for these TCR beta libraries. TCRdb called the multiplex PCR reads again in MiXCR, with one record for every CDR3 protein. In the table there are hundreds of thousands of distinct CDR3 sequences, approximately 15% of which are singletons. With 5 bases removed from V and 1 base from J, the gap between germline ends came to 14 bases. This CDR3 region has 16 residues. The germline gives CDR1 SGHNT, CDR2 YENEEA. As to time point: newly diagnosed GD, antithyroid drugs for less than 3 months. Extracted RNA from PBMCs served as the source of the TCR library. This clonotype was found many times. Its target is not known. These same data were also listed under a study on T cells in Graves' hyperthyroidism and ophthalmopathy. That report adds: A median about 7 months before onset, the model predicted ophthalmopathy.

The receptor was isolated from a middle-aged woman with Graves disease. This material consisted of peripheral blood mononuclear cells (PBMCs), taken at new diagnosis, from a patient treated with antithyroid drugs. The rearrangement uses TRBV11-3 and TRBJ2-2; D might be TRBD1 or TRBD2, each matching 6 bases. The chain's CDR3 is CASSARGSGNTGELFF. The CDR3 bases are TGTGCCAGCAGCGCCAGGGGTAGCGGGAACACCGGGGAGCTGTTTTTT.